These T cell receptor beta chains were read from a single sample in a study of somatic mutations in cytotoxic T cells in rheumatoid arthritis. TCRdb's table, derived via immunoSEQ multiplex PCR, lists solely in-frame clones and lacks some. The sample lists about 18,000 clones; around 83% were seen once. The specimen sequenced was CD8+ T cells sorted from blood. Source of these receptors: an adult with rheumatoid arthritis. Both conserved end residues are part of each CDR3. The D gene is left open where the match is weak. A clone size is listed for some rows: how often the clone was seen (once, few, many), or a class if it is expanded.

d_call	clone_size	v_call	j_call	cdr3_aa	cdr3_nt
TRBD1	-	TRBV13	TRBJ2-7	CASSIPGTGLEQYF	TGTGCCAGCAGCATACCCGGGACAGGACTCGAGCAGTACTTC
-	-	TRBV6-6	TRBJ1-1	CASSPYAGGYHEAFF	TGTGCCAGCAGCCCTTACGCCGGAGGCTACCACGAAGCTTTCTTT
TRBD1	-	TRBV15	TRBJ2-7	CATSRAGSTGSYEQYF	TGTGCCACCAGCAGAGCAGGGTCGACAGGGTCCTACGAGCAGTACTTC
TRBD2	-	TRBV7-8	TRBJ2-2	CATIEREGPVTGELFF	TGTGCCACCATCGAAAGGGAGGGCCCGGTGACCGGGGAGCTGTTTTTT
-	-	TRBV10-3	TRBJ1-1	CAIRGGMNTEAFF	TGTGCCATCAGGGGAGGGATGAACACTGAAGCTTTCTTT
TRBD1	-	TRBV5-6	TRBJ2-7	CASSHPQGADEQYF	TGTGCCAGCAGCCATCCACAGGGGGCGGACGAGCAGTACTTC
-	-	TRBV19	TRBJ1-5	CASSMVPETNQPQHF	TGTGCCAGTAGTATGGTCCCAGAAACTAATCAGCCCCAGCATTTT
-	few	TRBV7-5	TRBJ2-1	CARSLGGGNEQFF	TGTGCCAGAAGCCTCGGGGGTGGGAATGAGCAGTTCTTC
TRBD2	-	TRBV27	TRBJ2-1	CASSLGLEINEQFF	TGTGCCAGCAGTTTGGGACTAGAAATCAATGAGCAGTTCTTC
-	-	TRBV4-1	TRBJ2-3	CASSHGGRGLFDTQYF	TGCGCCAGCAGCCATGGGGGCAGGGGACTTTTTGATACGCAGTATTTT
-	-	TRBV7-8	TRBJ2-1	CASSFVIGHNEQFF	TGTGCCAGCAGCTTCGTCATCGGCCACAATGAGCAGTTCTTC
TRBD1	-	TRBV27	TRBJ2-1	CASRGQWGPRNEQFF	TGTGCCAGCAGGGGACAGTGGGGGCCGAGGAATGAGCAGTTCTTC
TRBD2	-	TRBV9	TRBJ2-1	CASSPSGGANEQFF	TGTGCCAGCAGTCCTAGCGGGGGGGCCAATGAGCAGTTCTTC
TRBD1	-	TRBV7-8	TRBJ2-7	CASSLLGRQGPTGYEQYF	TGTGCCAGCAGCTTATTAGGCCGACAGGGACCAACGGGGTACGAGCAGTACTTC
-	-	TRBV30	TRBJ1-5	CAGAESNQPQHF	TGTGCCGGAGCAGAGAGCAATCAGCCCCAGCATTTT
-	few	TRBV2	TRBJ1-1	CASAWWGKNTEAFF	TGTGCCAGCGCTTGGTGGGGGAAAAACACTGAAGCTTTCTTT
-	-	TRBV7-9	TRBJ1-2	CASSLGGGGSGYGYTF	TGTGCCAGCAGCTTAGGAGGGGGGGGCTCTGGCTATGGCTACACCTTC
-	-	TRBV19	TRBJ2-7	CASSIEGVGVYEQYF	TGTGCCAGTAGTATTGAGGGGGTTGGGGTCTACGAGCAGTACTTC
-	-	TRBV28	TRBJ1-5	CASSLGGEHSQPQHF	TGTGCCAGCAGTTTAGGAGGGGAGCACAGTCAGCCCCAGCATTTT
-	-	TRBV5-6	TRBJ2-1	CASSPGPGVDEQFF	TGTGCCAGCAGTCCCGGACCGGGCGTCGATGAGCAGTTCTTC
TRBD1	-	TRBV6-1	TRBJ2-7	CASSEFQGVYEQYF	TGTGCCAGCAGTGAGTTTCAGGGGGTATACGAGCAGTACTTC
TRBD1	-	TRBV4-1	TRBJ2-7	CASSQVQGQGYEQYF	TGCGCCAGCAGCCAAGTGCAAGGACAGGGCTACGAGCAGTACTTC
TRBD1	-	TRBV5-4	TRBJ1-2	CASSLRQGRNYGYTF	TGTGCCAGCAGCTTAAGACAGGGTCGTAACTATGGCTACACCTTC
-	-	TRBV27	TRBJ2-1	CASSLRGDEQFF	TGTGCCAGCAGTCTCAGGGGAGACGAGCAGTTCTTC
TRBD1	-	TRBV7-9	TRBJ2-3	CASSLGFSRQGTTDTQYF	TGTGCCAGCAGCTTAGGCTTTTCGCGACAGGGGACCACAGATACGCAGTATTTT
TRBD2	-	TRBV5-1	TRBJ2-1	CASSFSSGRANEQFF	TGCGCCAGCAGCTTTTCTAGCGGGAGGGCTAATGAGCAGTTCTTC
TRBD1	-	TRBV10-3	TRBJ1-2	CAIRAGGSYGYTF	TGTGCCATCAGAGCAGGGGGCAGCTATGGCTACACCTTC
TRBD2	-	TRBV10-3	TRBJ2-1	CAILAGGIENEQFF	TGTGCCATCCTGGCGGGAGGGATCGAAAATGAGCAGTTCTTC
TRBD1	-	TRBV6-6	TRBJ1-1	CASSDGQGMHTEAFF	TGTGCCAGCAGTGACGGACAGGGGATGCACACTGAAGCTTTCTTT
TRBD2	-	TRBV13	TRBJ2-1	CASSFRTSGSDGEQFF	TGTGCCAGCAGCTTTCGGACTAGCGGGAGCGATGGTGAGCAGTTCTTC
TRBD1	-	TRBV18	TRBJ2-1	CASSGPGQGQVSLYNEQFF	TGTGCCAGCTCAGGCCCGGGACAGGGGCAGGTATCCCTTTACAATGAGCAGTTCTTC
-	-	TRBV7-9	TRBJ1-1	CASSETLITLNTEAFF	TGTGCCAGCAGCGAAACCCTGATCACACTGAACACTGAAGCTTTCTTT
-	-	TRBV2	TRBJ2-2	CASAVAYSYTGELFF	TGTGCCAGCGCCGTGGCTTACAGTTACACCGGGGAGCTGTTTTTT
-	-	TRBV7-9	TRBJ2-4	CASRVPGENIQYF	TGTGCCAGCCGAGTCCCGGGGGAAAACATTCAGTACTTC
TRBD2	-	TRBV25-1	TRBJ2-3	CASSDIGLAAFTDTQYF	TGTGCCAGCAGCGACATTGGACTAGCGGCCTTCACAGATACGCAGTATTTT
-	once	TRBV19	TRBJ1-2	CASRLYGYTF	TGTGCCAGTAGGTTATATGGCTACACCTTC
TRBD1	-	TRBV29-1	TRBJ2-7	CSGQGADEQYF	TGCAGCGGGCAGGGGGCGGACGAGCAGTACTTC
-	-	TRBV2	TRBJ2-7	CASSDFYRDYEQYF	TGTGCCAGCAGTGATTTTTACAGGGACTACGAGCAGTACTTC
-	-	TRBV2	TRBJ2-7	CASSDGDLDIYEQYF	TGTGCCAGCAGTGATGGGGACCTGGACATCTACGAGCAGTACTTC
TRBD1	-	TRBV19	TRBJ2-7	CASSIAGTGVMYEQYF	TGTGCCAGTAGTATAGCTGGGACAGGGGTGATGTACGAGCAGTACTTC